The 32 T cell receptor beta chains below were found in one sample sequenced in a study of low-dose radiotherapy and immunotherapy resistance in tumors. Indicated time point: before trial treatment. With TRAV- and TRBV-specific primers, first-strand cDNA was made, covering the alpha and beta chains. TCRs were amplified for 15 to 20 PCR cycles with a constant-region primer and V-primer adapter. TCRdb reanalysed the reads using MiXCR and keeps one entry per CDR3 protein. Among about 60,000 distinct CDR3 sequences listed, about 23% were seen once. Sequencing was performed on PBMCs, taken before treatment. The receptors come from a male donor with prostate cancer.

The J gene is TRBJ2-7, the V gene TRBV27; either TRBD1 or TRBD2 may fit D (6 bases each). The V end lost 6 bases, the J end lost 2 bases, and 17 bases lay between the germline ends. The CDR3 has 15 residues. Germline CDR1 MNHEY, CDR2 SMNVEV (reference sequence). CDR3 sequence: CASRITPGATYEQYF. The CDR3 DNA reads TGTGCCAGCAGGATTACCCCGGGGGCCACCTACGAGCAGTACTTC.

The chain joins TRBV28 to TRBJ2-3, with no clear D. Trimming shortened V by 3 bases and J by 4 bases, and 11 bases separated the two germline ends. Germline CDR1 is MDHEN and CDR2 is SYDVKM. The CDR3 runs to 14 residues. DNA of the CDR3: TGTGCCAGCAGTTTTTTCTCTACTTCAGATACGCAGTATTTT. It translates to CASSFFSTSDTQYF.

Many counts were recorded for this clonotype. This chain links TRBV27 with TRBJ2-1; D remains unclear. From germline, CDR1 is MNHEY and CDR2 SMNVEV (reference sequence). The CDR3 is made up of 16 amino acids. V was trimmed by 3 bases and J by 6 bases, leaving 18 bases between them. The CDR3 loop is CASSLERATASNEQFF. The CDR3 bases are TGTGCCAGCAGTTTGGAACGAGCCACCGCCTCCAATGAGCAGTTCTTC.

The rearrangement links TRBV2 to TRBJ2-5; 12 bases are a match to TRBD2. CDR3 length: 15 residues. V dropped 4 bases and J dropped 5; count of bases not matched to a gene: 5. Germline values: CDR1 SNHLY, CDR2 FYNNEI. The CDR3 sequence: CASSARLAGAETQYF. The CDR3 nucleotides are TGTGCCAGCAGTGCCCGACTAGCGGGGGCGGAGACCCAGTACTTC.

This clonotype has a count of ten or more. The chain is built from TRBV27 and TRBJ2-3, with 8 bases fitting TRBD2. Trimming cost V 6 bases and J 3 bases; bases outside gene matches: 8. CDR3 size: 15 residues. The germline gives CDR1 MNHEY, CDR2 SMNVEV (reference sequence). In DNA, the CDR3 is TGTGCCAGCAGGAGGGAAAGCGGGAGAACAGATACGCAGTATTTT. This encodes CASRRESGRTDTQYF.

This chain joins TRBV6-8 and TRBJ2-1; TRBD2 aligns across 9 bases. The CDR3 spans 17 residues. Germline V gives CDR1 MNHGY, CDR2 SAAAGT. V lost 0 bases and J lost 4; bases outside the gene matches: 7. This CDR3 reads CASSYSPPSGVYNEQFF. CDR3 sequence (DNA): TGTGCCAGCAGTTACTCTCCGCCTAGCGGGGTATACAATGAGCAGTTCTTC.

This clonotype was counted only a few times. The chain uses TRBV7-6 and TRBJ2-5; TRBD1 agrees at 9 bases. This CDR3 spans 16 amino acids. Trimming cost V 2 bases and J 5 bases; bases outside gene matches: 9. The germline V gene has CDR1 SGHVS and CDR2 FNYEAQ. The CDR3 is CASSLQDRGRMETQYF. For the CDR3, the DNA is TGTGCCAGCAGCTTACAGGACAGGGGACGGATGGAGACCCAGTACTTC.

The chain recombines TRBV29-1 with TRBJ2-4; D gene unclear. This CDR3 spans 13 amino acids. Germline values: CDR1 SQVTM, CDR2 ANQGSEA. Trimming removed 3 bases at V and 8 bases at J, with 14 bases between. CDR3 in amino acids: CSVDQSGQDIQYF. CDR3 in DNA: TGCAGCGTTGATCAGAGTGGGCAAGACATTCAGTACTTC.

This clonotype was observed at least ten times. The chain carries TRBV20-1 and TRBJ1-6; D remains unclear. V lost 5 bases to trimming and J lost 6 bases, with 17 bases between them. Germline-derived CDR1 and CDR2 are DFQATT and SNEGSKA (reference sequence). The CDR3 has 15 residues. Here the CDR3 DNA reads TGCAGTGCTCTCAAGGACGGGCAACTTAATTCACCCCTCCACTTT. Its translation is CSALKDGQLNSPLHF.

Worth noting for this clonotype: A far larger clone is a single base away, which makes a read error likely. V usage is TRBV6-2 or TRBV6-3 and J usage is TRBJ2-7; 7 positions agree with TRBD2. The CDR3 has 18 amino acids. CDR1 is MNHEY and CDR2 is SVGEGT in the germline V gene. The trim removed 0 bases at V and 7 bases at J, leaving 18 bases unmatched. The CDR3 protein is CASSYSSLGGGPSHEQYF. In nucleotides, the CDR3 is TGTGCCAGCAGTTACTCGAGTCTCGGGGGAGGGCCATCCCATGAGCAGTACTTC.

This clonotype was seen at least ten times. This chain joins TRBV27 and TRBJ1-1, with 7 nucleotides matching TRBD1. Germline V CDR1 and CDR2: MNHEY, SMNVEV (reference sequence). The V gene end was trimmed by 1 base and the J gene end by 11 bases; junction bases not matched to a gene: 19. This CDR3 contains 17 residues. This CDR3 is CASSLWGRQGMGSRAFF. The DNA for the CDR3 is TGTGCCAGCAGTTTATGGGGTAGACAGGGAATGGGGAGTAGGGCTTTCTTT.

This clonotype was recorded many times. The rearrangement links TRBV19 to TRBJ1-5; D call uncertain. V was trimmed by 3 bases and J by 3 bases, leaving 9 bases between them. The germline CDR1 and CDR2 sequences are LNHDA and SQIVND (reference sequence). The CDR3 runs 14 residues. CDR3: CASSIGSYNQPQHF. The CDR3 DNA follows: TGTGCCAGTAGTATCGGCTCCTACAATCAGCCCCAGCATTTT.

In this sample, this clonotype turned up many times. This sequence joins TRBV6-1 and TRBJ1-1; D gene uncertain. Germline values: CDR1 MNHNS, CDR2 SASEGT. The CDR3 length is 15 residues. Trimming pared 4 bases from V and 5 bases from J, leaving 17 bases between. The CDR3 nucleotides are TGTGCCAGCAGTGCCGTTTCAGGTTCGGAGACTGAAGCTTTCTTT. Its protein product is CASSAVSGSETEAFF.

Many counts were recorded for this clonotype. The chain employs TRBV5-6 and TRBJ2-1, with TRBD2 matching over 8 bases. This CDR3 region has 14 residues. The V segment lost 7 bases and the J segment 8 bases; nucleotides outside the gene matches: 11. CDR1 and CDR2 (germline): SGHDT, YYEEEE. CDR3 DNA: TGTGCCAGCCGCGCGGGACTAGGCTTCGATGAGCAGTTCTTC. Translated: CASRAGLGFDEQFF.

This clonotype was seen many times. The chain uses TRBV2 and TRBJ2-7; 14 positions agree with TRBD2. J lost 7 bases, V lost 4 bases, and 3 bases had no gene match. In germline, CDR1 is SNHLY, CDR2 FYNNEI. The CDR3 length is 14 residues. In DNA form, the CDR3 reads TGTGCCAGCAGTGGGGGACTAGCGGGGGAAGAGCAGTACTTC. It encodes CASSGGLAGEEQYF.

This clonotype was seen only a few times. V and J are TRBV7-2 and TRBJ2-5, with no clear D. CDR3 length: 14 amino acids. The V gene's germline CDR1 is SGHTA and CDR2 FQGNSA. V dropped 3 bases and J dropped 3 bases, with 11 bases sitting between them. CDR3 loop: CASSFRVWEETQYF. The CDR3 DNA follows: TGTGCCAGCAGCTTCCGTGTCTGGGAAGAGACCCAGTACTTC. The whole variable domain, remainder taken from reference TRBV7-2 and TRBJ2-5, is GAGVSQSPSNKVTEKGKDVELRCDPISGHTALYWYRQSLGQGLEFLIYFQGNSAPDKSGLPSDRFSAERTGGSVSTLTIQRTQQEDSAVYLCASSFRVWEETQYFGPGTRLLVL.

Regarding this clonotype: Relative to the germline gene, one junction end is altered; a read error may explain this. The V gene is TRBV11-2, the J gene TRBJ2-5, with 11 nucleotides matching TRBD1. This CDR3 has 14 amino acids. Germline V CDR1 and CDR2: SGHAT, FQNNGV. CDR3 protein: CTSSRDRGGETQYF. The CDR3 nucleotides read TGTACCAGCAGTCGGGACAGGGGGGGAGAGACCCAGTACTTT.

The DNA of the CDR3 is TGTGCCAGCAGCGGGCCTAGCGGCCCCTACAATGAGCAGTTCTTC. Residues: CASSGPSGPYNEQFF. The gene calls are TRBV13 and TRBJ2-1; 7 positions match TRBD2. The CDR3 spans 15 residues. Germline V gene sequence: CDR1 PRHDT, CDR2 FYEKMQ (reference sequence). The V gene end was trimmed by 5 bases and the J gene end by 2 bases; junction bases not matched to a gene: 6.

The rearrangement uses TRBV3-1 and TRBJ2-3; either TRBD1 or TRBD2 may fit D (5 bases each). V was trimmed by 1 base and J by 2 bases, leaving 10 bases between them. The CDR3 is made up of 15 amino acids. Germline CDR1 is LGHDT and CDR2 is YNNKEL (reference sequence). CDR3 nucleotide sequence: TGTGCCAGCAGCCAAGCGTACGGGGCCACAGATACGCAGTATTTT. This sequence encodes CASSQAYGATDTQYF.

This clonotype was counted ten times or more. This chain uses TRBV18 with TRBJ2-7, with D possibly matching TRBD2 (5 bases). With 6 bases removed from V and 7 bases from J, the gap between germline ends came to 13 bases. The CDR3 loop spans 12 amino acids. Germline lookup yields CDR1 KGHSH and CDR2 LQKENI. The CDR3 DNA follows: TGTGCCAGCTCTTTCGGGGTTAGGGAGCAGTACTTC. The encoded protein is CASSFGVREQYF.

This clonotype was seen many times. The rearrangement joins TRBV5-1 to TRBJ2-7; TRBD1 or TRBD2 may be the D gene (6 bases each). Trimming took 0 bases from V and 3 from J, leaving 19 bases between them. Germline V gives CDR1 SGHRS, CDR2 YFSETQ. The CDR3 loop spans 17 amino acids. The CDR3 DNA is TGCGCCAGCAGCTTGGACGTCGGCCGGGGGCAAGTCTACGAGCAGTACTTC. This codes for CASSLDVGRGQVYEQYF.

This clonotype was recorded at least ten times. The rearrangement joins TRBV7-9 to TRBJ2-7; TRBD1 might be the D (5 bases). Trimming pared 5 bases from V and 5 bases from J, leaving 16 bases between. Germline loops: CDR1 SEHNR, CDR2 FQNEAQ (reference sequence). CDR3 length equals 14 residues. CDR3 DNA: TGTGCCAGCAGCCTGCTAATCCAGGGTGACGAGCAGTACTTC. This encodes CASSLLIQGDEQYF.

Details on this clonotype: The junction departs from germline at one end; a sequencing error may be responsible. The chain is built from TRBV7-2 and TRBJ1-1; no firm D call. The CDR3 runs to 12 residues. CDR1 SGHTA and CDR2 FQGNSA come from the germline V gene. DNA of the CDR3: TGTGTCAGCAACCAACAGAACACTGAAGCTTTCTTT. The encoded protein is CVSNQQNTEAFF. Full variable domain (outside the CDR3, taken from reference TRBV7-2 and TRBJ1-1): GAGVSQSPSNKVTEKGKDVELRCDPISGHTALYWYRQSLGQGLEFLIYFQGNSAPDKSGLPSDRFSAERTGGSVSTLTIQRTQQEDSAVYLCVSNQQNTEAFFGQGTRLTVV.

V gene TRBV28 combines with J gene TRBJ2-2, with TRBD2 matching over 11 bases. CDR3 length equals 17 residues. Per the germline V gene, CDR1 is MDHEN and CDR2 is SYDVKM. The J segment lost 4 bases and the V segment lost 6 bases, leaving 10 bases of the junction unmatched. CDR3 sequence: CASSPRGLADFTGELFF. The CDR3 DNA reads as TGTGCCAGCAGCCCAAGGGGACTAGCGGATTTCACCGGGGAGCTGTTTTTT.

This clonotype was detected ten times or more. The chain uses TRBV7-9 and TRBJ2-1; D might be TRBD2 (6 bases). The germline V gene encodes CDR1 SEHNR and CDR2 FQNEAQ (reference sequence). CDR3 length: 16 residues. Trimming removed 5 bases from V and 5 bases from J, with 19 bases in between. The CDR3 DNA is TGTGCCAGCAGCGCCGAGACTAGGCCCAGAGACAATGAGCAGTTCTTC. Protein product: CASSAETRPRDNEQFF.

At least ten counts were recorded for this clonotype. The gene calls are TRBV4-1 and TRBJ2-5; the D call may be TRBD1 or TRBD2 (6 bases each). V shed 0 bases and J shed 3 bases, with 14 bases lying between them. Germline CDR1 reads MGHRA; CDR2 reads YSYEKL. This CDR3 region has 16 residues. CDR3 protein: CASSQDQGTFKETQYF. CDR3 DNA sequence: TGCGCCAGCAGCCAAGATCAGGGGACTTTCAAAGAGACCCAGTACTTC.

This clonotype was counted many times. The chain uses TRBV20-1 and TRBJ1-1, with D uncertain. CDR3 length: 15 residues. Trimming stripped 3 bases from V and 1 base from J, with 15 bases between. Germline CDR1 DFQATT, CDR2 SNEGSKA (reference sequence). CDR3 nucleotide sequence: TGCAGTGCTAGGCTTTATGGGTCAGGGAACACTGAAGCTTTCTTT. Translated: CSARLYGSGNTEAFF.

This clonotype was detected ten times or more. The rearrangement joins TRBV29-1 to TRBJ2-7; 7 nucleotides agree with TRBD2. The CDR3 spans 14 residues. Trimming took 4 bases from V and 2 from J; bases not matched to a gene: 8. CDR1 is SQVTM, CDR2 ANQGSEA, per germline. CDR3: CSVVERDAPYEQYF. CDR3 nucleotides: TGCAGCGTTGTTGAGCGGGATGCCCCCTACGAGCAGTACTTC.

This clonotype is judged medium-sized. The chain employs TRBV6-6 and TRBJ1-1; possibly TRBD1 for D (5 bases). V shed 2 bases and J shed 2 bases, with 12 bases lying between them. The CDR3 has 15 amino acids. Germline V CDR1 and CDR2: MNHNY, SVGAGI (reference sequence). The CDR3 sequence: CASSYLGTANTEAFF. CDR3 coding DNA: TGTGCCAGCAGTTACCTCGGGACTGCTAACACTGAAGCTTTCTTT.

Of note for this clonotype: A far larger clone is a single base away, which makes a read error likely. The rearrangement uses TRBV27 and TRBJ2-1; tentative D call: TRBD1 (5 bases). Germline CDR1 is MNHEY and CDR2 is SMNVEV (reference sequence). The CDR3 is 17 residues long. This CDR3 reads CATSDKGAWGAYNEKFF. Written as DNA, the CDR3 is TGTGCCACCAGTGATAAAGGCGCGTGGGGCGCCTACAATGAGAAGTTCTTC.

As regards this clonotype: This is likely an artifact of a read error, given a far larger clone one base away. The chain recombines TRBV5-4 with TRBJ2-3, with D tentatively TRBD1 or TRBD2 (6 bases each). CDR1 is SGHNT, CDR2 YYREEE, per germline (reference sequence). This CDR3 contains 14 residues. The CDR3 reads CASSLYGGTDTKYF. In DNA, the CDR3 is TGTGCCAGCAGCTTATACGGGGGCACAGATACGAAGTATTTT.

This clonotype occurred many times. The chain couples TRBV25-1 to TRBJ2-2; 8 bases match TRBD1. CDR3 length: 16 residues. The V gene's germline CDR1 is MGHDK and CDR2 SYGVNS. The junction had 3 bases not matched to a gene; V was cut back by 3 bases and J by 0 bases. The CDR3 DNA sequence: TGTGCCAGCAGTGACACGGGACAGGCGAACACCGGGGAGCTGTTTTTT. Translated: CASSDTGQANTGELFF.